This entry is about one TCR beta chain. This specimen comes from a study of blood T cells in healthy people across ages. Sample-barcoded 5' priming and a J-beta primer mix drove a second PCR of roughly 6 to 12 cycles. TCRdb re-called the 5' RACE reads through MiXCR, storing one row per CDR3 protein. The repertoire holds about 1.4 million distinct CDR3 sequences, approximately 60% seen once, with over 5.5% in the top ten. V shed 6 bases and J shed 4 bases, with 7 bases lying between them. Germline V gives CDR1 DFQATT, CDR2 SNEGSKA (reference sequence). The CDR3 spans 11 residues. The V call is TRBV20-1, the J call TRBJ1-3; no reliable D call. Sample: blood. The sequence was collected from a man between 18 and 29 years old in good health. The DNA for the CDR3 is TGCAGTGCCAAAGGGGGAAACACCATATATTTT. Its protein product is CSAKGGNTIYF.